The clone carrying this T cell receptor (beta chain) has just one count. What it binds is unknown. The entry originates in a study of cytomegalovirus exposure and HLA in healthy donors. CDR1 and CDR2 (germline): MNHEY, SMNVEV (reference sequence). The CDR3 is 15 residues long. J lost 4 bases, V lost 8 bases, and 11 bases had no gene match. The PCR had 60 Vbeta and 13 Jbeta primers. Clones were sequenced by immunoSEQ multiplex PCR, and TCRdb holds only the in-frame ones, with some missing. The sample shows over 140,000 clones, 75% to 85% of them seen only once. Study-wide findings and caveats: Data from an earlier analysis indicated that most TCR beta V segments were productive either about 87% or about 30% of the time.

This sequence joins TRBV27 and TRBJ1-2, with 9 bases matching TRBD1. This TCR was recovered from a man aged 45 to 65 in good health and CMV-seronegative. Source material: PBMCs. The CDR3 loop reads CASGGGTGLSYGYTF. CDR3 DNA: TGTGCCAGCGGGGGGGGGACAGGGTTAAGCTATGGCTACACCTTC.